Presented here are 3 T cell receptor beta chains from one specimen sequenced in a study of CD8+CD57+ T cells in acquired aplastic anemia. Genomic DNA, the template, was used for profiling of the TCR beta VDJ and CDR3. TCRdb fed the reads into MiXCR, producing one record per CDR3 protein. The sample lists over 250,000 distinct CDR3 sequences, 56% occurring once. Patients who underwent sequencing had shown CD8+CD57+ cell expansion by flow cytometry. Sequencing input: sorted CD4+, CD8+, or CD8+CD57+ T cells (not recorded which) from PBMCs. The receptors shown here come from a human donor with aplastic anemia.

With respect to this clonotype: Mismatch with germline at one junction end may stem from a read error. The V gene is TRBV20-1, the J gene TRBJ1-1, with 11 bases identical to TRBD1. The germline V gene encodes CDR1 DFQATT and CDR2 SNEGSKA (reference sequence). The CDR3 spans 14 residues. The chain's CDR3 is CSARGQGANTEAFF. CDR3 nucleotides: TGCAGTGCGAGAGGACAGGGGGCGAACACTGAAGCTTTCTTT.

This clonotype has more than one count but fewer than ten. The chain is built from TRBV7-3 and TRBJ2-1; possibly TRBD2 for D (5 bases). The ends were cut back, 5 bases at V and 6 bases at J, with 20 bases in the middle. This CDR3 spans 16 amino acids. CDR1 and CDR2 (germline): SGHTA, FQGTGA. The CDR3 nucleotides read TGTGCCAGCAGCGAGATCATAGGGAGAGGGTCCAATGAGCAGTTCTTC. It encodes CASSEIIGRGSNEQFF.

The chain is built from TRBV6-9 and TRBJ1-1; no clear D gene. CDR3 size: 14 residues. V dropped 7 bases and J dropped 1 base, with 13 bases sitting between them. Germline V CDR1 and CDR2: MNHGY, SVAAGI. CDR3 DNA: TGTGCCAGCAAGGAAAGCGGGAGGAACACTGAAGCTTTCTTT. The encoded protein is CASKESGRNTEAFF.